The present T cell receptor beta chain was sequenced within a study of OX40 agonist ivuxolimab in advanced cancers. About the study: Three patients got partial responses; one had hepatocellular carcinoma and two had cutaneous melanoma.

Study observations and caveats: At doses 0.1 to 3.0 mg/kg, CD4+ and CD8+ clones expanded. CD4+ T cells averaged fewer expanded clones than CD8+ T cells. Low levels of normalized T-cell clonal expansion also appeared in some nonresponders.

A word on this clone: As yet, its antigen is unknown.

Generated by immunoSEQ multiplex PCR, the TCRdb table keeps only in-frame clones and is missing some. The sample shows about 21,000 clones, roughly four fifths of them seen only once. Germline V gene lookup returns CDR1 MGHRA and CDR2 YSYEKL. This CDR3 spans 16 amino acids. V was shortened by 1 base and J by 3 bases, with 13 bases between the two germline ends. The sequences come from CD4+ or CD8+ T cells sorted from blood, collected in a trial of the OX40 agonist ivuxolimab. The sequence was collected from an adult with an advanced solid tumor such as melanoma, head and neck, liver or kidney cancer. The chain has TRBV4-1 and TRBJ2-1; no reliable D call. CDR3 sequence (DNA): TGCGCCAGCAGCCAAGGTGGCGGTTTGGGCTACAATGAGCAGTTCTTC. Protein: CASSQGGGLGYNEQFF.